The sequence of this T cell receptor (beta chain) was determined in a study of regulatory T cells in long-lasting Graves disease. The CDR3 runs 16 residues. CDR1 and CDR2 from the germline V gene are SNHLY and FYNNEI. V was cut by 3 bases and J by 8 bases, with 19 bases left in between. This clonotype was observed many times. Noted time point: newly diagnosed GD, antithyroid drugs for less than 3 months. Extracted RNA from PBMCs served as the source of the TCR library. With iRepertoire HTBI primers and Arm-PCR of CDR3 regions, TCR beta libraries were built. TCRdb called the multiplex PCR reads again in MiXCR, with one record for every CDR3 protein. The repertoire includes about 430,000 distinct CDR3 sequences, about 15% of them detected once, and approximately 7.8% sits in the top ten. These data also featured in a second study, about T cells in Graves' hyperthyroidism and ophthalmopathy.

The sequence derives from a woman aged 40 to 55 with Graves disease. The starting material was peripheral blood mononuclear cells (PBMCs), obtained at new diagnosis, from a patient treated with antithyroid drugs. The J gene is TRBJ2-2, the V gene TRBV2; D tentatively reads TRBD1 or TRBD2 (6 bases each). Written as DNA, the CDR3 is TGTGCCAGCAGTGAGGAGGGTCTCATCCAGGGGGGGGAGCTGTTTTTT. Its protein product is CASSEEGLIQGGELFF. The full variable domain, with the rest looked up from reference TRBV2 and TRBJ2-2, is EPEVTQTPSHQVTQMGQEVILRCVPISNHLYFYWYRQILGQKVEFLVSFYNNEISEKSEIFDDQFSVERPDGSNFTLKIRSTKLEDSAMYFCASSEEGLIQGGELFFGEGSRLTVL.